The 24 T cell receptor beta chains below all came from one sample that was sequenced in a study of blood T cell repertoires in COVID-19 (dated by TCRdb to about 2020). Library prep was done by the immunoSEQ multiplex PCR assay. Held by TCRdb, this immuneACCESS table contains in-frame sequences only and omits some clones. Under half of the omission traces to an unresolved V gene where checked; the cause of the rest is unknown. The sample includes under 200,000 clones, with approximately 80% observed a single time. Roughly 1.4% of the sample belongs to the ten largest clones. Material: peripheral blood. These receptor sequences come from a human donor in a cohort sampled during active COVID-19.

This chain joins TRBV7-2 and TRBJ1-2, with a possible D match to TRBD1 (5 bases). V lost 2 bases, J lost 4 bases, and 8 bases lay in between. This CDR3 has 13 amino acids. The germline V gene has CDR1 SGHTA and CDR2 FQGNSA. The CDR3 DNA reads TGTGCCAGCAGCTTACAGGGAACCTATGGCTACACCTTC. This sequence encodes CASSLQGTYGYTF.

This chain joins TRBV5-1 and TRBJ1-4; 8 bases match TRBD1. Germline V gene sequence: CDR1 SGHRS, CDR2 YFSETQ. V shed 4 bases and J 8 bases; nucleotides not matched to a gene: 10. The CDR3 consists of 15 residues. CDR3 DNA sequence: TGCGCCAGCAGCCGGGTCACAGGGGGAGGCGAAAAACTGTTTTTT. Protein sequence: CASSRVTGGGEKLFF.

The CDR3: CASSLDRVAYEQYF. In DNA, the CDR3 is TGTGCCAGCAGCCTGGACAGGGTCGCCTACGAGCAGTACTTC. This chain connects TRBV7-2 to TRBJ2-7; 8 bases line up with TRBD1. This CDR3 comprises 14 residues. V lost 5 bases to trimming and J lost 2 bases; unmatched junction nucleotides: 5. CDR1 and CDR2 (germline): SGHTA, FQGNSA.

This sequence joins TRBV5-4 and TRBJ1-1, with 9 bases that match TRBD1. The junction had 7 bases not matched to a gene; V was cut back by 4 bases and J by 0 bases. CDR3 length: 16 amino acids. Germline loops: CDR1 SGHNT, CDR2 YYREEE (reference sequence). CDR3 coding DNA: TGTGCCAGCAGCCCCGGACAGGGGCGGATGAACACTGAAGCTTTCTTT. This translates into CASSPGQGRMNTEAFF.

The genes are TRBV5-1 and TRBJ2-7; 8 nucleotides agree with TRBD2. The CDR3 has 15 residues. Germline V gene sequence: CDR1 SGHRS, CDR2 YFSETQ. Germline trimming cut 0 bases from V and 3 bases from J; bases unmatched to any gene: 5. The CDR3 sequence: CASSLVGLGLYEQYF. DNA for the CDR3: TGCGCCAGCAGCTTGGTGGGACTAGGCCTCTACGAGCAGTACTTC.

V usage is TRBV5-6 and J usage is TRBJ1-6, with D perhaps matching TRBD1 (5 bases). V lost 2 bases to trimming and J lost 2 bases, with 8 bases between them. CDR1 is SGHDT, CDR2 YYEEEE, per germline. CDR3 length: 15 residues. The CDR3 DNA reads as TGTGCCAGCAGCTTAAGGGGAACCTATAATTCACCCCTCCACTTT. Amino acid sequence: CASSLRGTYNSPLHF.

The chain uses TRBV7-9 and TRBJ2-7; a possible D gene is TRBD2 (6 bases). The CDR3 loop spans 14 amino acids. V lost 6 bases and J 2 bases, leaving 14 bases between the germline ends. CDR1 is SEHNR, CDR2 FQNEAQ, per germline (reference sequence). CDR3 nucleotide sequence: TGTGCCAGCAGTAGAATGGAGGGACCCTACGAGCAGTACTTC. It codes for CASSRMEGPYEQYF.

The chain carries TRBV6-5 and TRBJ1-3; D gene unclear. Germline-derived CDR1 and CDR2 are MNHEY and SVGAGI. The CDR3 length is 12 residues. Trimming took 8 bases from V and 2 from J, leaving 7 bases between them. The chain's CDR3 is CASGRPGNTIYF. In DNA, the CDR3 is TGTGCCAGCGGGAGGCCTGGAAACACCATATATTTT.

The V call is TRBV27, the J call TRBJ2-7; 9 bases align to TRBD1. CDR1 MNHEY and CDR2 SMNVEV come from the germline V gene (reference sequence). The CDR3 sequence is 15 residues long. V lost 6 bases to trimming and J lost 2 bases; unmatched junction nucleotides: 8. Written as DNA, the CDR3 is TGTGCCAGCAGGGTGGGACAGGGTCGGACCTACGAGCAGTACTTC. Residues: CASRVGQGRTYEQYF.

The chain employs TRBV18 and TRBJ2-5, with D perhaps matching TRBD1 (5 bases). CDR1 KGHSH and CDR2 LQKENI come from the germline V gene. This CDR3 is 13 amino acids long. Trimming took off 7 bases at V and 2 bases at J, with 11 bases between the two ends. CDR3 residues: CASLRQWQETQYF. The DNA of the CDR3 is TGTGCCAGCTTAAGACAGTGGCAAGAGACCCAGTACTTC.

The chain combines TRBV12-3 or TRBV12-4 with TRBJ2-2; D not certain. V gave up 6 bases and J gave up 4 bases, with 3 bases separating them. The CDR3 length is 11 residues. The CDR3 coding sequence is TGTGCCAGCAGACTCACCGGGGAGCTGTTTTTT. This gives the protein CASRLTGELFF.

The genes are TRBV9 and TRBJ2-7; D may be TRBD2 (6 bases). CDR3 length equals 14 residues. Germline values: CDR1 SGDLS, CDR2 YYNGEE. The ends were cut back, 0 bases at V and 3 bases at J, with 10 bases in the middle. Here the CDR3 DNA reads TGTGCCAGCAGCGTAGCTACCGGGGGCTACGAGCAGTACTTC. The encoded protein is CASSVATGGYEQYF.

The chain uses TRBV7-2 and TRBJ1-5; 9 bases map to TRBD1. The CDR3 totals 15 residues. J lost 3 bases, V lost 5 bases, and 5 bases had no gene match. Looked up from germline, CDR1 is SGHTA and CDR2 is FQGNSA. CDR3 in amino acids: CASSAGQGYNQPQHF. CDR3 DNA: TGTGCCAGCAGCGCAGGACAGGGGTACAATCAGCCCCAGCATTTT.

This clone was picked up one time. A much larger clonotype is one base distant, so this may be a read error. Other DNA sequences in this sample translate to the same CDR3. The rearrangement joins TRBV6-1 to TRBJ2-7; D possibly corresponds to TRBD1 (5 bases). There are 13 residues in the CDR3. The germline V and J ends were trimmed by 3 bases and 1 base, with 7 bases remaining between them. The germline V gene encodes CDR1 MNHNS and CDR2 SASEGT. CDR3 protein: CASSEGPSYEQYF. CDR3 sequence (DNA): TGTGCCAGCAGTGAGGGGCCTTCCTACGAGCAGTACTTC.

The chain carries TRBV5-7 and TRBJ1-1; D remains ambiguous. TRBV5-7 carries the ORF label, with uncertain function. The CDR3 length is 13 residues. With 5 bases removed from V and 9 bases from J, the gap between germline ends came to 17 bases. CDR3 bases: TGTGCCAGCAGATACGTGCAGGACTCCAAAGCTTTCTTT. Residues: CASRYVQDSKAFF.

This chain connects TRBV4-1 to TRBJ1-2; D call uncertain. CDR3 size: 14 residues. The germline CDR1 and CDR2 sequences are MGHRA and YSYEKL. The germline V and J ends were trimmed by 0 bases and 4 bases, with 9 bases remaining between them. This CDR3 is CASSQEREVYGYTF. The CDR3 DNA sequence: TGCGCCAGCAGCCAAGAGAGGGAGGTCTATGGCTACACCTTC.

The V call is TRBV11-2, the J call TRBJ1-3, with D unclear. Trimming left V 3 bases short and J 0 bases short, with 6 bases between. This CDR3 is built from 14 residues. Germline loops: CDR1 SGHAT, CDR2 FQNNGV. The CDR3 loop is CASSFHGSGNTIYF. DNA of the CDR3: TGTGCCAGCAGCTTTCACGGCTCTGGAAACACCATATATTTT. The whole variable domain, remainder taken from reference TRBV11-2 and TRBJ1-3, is EAGVAQSPRYKIIEKRQSVAFWCNPISGHATLYWYQQILGQGPKLLIQFQNNGVVDDSQLPKDRFSAERLKGVDSTLKIQPAKLEDSAVYLCASSFHGSGNTIYFGEGSWLTVV.

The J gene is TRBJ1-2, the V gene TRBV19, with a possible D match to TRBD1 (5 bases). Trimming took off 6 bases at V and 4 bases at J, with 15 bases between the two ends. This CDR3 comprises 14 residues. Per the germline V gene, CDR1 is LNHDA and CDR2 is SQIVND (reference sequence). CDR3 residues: CASRDIATRYGYTF. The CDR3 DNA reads TGTGCCAGTAGGGACATTGCCACCCGCTATGGCTACACCTTC.

CDR3 sequence: CASSSRTLVKQFF. CDR3 DNA: TGTGCCAGCAGCTCACGCACGCTAGTGAAGCAGTTCTTC. The genes are TRBV7-2 and TRBJ2-1; D call uncertain. This CDR3 comprises 13 residues. CDR1 is SGHTA, CDR2 FQGNSA, per germline. The V gene lost 4 bases and the J gene lost 11 bases, with 15 bases spanning the gap.

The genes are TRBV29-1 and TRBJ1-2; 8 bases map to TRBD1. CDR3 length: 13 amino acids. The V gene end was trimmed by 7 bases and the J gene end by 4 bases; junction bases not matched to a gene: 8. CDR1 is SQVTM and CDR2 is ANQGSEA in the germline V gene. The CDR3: CSARTGSAYGYTF. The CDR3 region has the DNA TGCAGCGCGAGGACAGGGAGCGCCTATGGCTACACCTTC.

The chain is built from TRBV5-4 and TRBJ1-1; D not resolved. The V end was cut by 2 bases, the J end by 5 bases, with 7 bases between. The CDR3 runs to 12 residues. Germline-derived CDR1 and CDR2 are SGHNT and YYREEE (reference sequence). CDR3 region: CASSFVATEAFF. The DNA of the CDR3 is TGTGCCAGCAGCTTTGTGGCTACTGAAGCTTTCTTT.

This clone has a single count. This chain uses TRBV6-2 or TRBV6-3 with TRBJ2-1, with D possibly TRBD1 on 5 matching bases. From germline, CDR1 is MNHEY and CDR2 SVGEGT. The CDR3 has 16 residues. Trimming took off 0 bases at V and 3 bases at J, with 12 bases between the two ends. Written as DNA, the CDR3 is TGTGCCAGCAGTTACTCATTACAGGAATTCTACAATGAGCAGTTCTTC. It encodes CASSYSLQEFYNEQFF.

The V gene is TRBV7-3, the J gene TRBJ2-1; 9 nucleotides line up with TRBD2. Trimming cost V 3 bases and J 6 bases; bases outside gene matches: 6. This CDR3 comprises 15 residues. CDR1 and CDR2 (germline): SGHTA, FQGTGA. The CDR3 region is CASSFSGGPTNEQFF. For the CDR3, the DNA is TGTGCCAGCAGCTTCAGCGGGGGGCCCACCAATGAGCAGTTCTTC.

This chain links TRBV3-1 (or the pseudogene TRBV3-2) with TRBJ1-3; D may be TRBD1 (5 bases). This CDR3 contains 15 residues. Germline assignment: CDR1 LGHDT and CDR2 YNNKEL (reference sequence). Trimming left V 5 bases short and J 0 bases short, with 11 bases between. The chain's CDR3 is CASSKTGFSGNTIYF. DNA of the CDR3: TGTGCCAGCAGCAAAACAGGATTCTCTGGAAACACCATATATTTT.